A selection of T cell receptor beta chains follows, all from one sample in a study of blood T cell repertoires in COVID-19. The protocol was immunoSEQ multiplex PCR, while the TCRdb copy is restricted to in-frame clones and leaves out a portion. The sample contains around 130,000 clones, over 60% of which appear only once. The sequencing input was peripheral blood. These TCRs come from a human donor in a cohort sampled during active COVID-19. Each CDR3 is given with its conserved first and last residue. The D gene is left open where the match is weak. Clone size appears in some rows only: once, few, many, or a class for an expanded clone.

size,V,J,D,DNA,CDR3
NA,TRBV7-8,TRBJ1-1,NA,TGTGCCAGCAGCTTAGTGGCCCTTAACACTGAAGCTTTCTTT,CASSLVALNTEAFF
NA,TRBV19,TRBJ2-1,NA,TGTGCCACGGGGAGGGGGGTTACGTTGATAGGTGAGCAGTTCTTC,CATGRGVTLIGEQFF
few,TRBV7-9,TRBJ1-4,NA,TGTGCCAGCAGCACACGAGAGGGACATTTTGAAAAACTGTTTTTT,CASSTREGHFEKLFF
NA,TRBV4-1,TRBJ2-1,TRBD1,TGCGCCAGCAGCCAAGCGCCAGCAGGGGGCAATGAGCAGTTCTTC,CASSQAPAGGNEQFF
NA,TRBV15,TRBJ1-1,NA,TGTGCCACCAGCAGAGACTCGAGGGGGGGGAACACTGAAGCTTTCTTT,CATSRDSRGGNTEAFF
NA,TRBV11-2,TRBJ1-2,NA,TGTGCCAGCAGCTTAGGGGCGGGAAACTATGGCTACACCTTC,CASSLGAGNYGYTF
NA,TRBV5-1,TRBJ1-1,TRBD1,TGCGCCAGCAGCGAGGGACAGGCACCACCTGAAGCTTTCTTT,CASSEGQAPPEAFF
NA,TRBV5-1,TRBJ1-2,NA,TGCGCCAGCAGCTTGGCAGACTACTATGGCTACACCTTC,CASSLADYYGYTF
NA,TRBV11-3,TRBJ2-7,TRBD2,TGTGCCAGCAGCTTAAGCGGGAGCTTCTCCTACGAGCAGTACTTC,CASSLSGSFSYEQYF
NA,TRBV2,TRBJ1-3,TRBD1,TGTGCCAGCAGAACCGGGACAGTCACTGGAAACACCATATATTTT,CASRTGTVTGNTIYF
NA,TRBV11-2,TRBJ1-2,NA,TGTGCCAGCAGCTCAGACCCGGGACTCTATGGCTACACCTTC,CASSSDPGLYGYTF
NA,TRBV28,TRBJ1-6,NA,TGTGCCAGCAGTCCGCTCAGGGGACTAGATAATTCACCCCTCCACTTT,CASSPLRGLDNSPLHF
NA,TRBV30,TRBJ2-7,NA,TGTGCCTGGAGTCGAACTAGTCATGAGCAGTACTTC,CAWSRTSHEQYF
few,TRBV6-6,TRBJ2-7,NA,TGTGCCAGCAGGGCGGCAGGGTTTTACGAGCAGTACTTC,CASRAAGFYEQYF
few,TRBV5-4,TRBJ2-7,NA,TGTGCCAGCAGCCTCCCCGGCGGAACCTACGAGCAGTACTTC,CASSLPGGTYEQYF
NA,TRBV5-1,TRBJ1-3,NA,TGCGCCAGCAGCTTGGCCGGCGAGGGATTGACTGGAAACACCATATATTTT,CASSLAGEGLTGNTIYF
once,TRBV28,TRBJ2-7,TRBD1,TGTGCCAGCAGTTTGGACAGGCGCTACGAGCAGTACTTC,CASSLDRRYEQYF
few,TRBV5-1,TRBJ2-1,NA,TGCGCCAGCAGCTTGGCCTCGGAGGGCTCTGAGCAGTTCTTC,CASSLASEGSEQFF
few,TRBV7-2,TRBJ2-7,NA,TGTGCCAGCAGCTCGGGACTTAACTACGAGCAGTACTTC,CASSSGLNYEQYF
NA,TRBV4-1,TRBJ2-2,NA,TGCGCCAGCAGCCAACAGGGGGGGAACACCGGGGAGCTGTTTTTT,CASSQQGGNTGELFF
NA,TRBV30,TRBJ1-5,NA,TGTGCCTGGAGTGCCGTCAGGGTTAATCAGCCCCAGCATTTT,CAWSAVRVNQPQHF
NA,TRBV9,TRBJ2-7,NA,TGTGCCAGCAGCGTAGGAGACTCCTACGAGCAGTACTTC,CASSVGDSYEQYF
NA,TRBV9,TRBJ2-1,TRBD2,TGTGCCAGCAGCGTTGGGACTAGCGGGAGGCAGTTCTTC,CASSVGTSGRQFF
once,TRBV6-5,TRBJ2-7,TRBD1,TGTGCCAGCAGTTACGGGACCGGGACAGCCGCCTACGAGCAGTACTTC,CASSYGTGTAAYEQYF
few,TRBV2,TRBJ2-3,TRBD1,TGTGCCAGCCCCACCTCTCGGGACAGGGGGCCCTACACAGATACGCAGTATTTT,CASPTSRDRGPYTDTQYF
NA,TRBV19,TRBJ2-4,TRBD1,TGTGCCAGTAGTGGGGGACAGGGGGGATGGGACATTCAGTACTTC,CASSGGQGGWDIQYF
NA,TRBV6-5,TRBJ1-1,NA,TGTGCCAGCAGGGGGGCGGGGGCCTGGGACACTGAAGCTTTCTTT,CASRGAGAWDTEAFF
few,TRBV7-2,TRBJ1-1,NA,TGTGCCAGCAGCTTAGCCACAGAGAACACTGAAGCTTTCTTT,CASSLATENTEAFF
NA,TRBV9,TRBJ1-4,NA,TGTGCCAGCAGCGTAGGAGACAGCAGTAATGAAAAACTGTTTTTT,CASSVGDSSNEKLFF
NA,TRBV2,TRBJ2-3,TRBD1,TGTGCCAGCAGTGTACAGGGGGCGTCGGTGGATACGCAGTATTTT,CASSVQGASVDTQYF
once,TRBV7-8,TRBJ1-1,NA,TGTGCCAGCAGCTTAGAAGCGAGCGAAGCTTTCTTT,CASSLEASEAFF
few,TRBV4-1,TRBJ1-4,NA,TGCGCCAGCAGCTCCTCGTTGAATGAAAAACTGTTTTTT,CASSSSLNEKLFF
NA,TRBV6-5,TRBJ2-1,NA,TGTGCCAGCAGTAGAGGCAATGAGCAGTTCTTC,CASSRGNEQFF
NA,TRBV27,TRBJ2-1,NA,TGTGCCAGCAGCCCTAGCGCCCTTGAGCAGTTCTTC,CASSPSALEQFF
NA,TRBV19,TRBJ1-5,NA,TGTGCCAGTAGTATTTGGAGGTCGGACCAGCCCCAGCATTTT,CASSIWRSDQPQHF
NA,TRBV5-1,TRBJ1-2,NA,TGCGCCAGCAGCTTGGCCGGCACAGGCCTCTATGGCTACACCTTC,CASSLAGTGLYGYTF
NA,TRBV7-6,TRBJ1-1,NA,TGTGCCAGCAGCTCTTTGACAGGGAACACTGAAGCTTTCTTT,CASSSLTGNTEAFF
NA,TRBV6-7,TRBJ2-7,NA,TGTGCCAGCAGTTACTTCGACAGGAGTTCCTACGAGCAGTACTTC,CASSYFDRSSYEQYF
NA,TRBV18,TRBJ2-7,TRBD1,TGTGCCAGCTCAGATACAGGGGCCGAGCAGTACTTC,CASSDTGAEQYF
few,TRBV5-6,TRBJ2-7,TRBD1,TGTGCCAGCAGCGGCAGACAGGGGGTCTACGAGCAGTACTTC,CASSGRQGVYEQYF
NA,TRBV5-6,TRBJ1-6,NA,TGTGCCAGCAGCTTCCAGGGTTACAATTCACCCCTCCACTTT,CASSFQGYNSPLHF
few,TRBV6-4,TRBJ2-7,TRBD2,TGTGCCAGCAGTGACGGCAAAACGCGGGAGCCCGAGCAGTACTTC,CASSDGKTREPEQYF
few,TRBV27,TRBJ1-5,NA,TGTGCCAGCAGTCTCACCAAGGGGAGCAATCAGCCCCAGCATTTT,CASSLTKGSNQPQHF
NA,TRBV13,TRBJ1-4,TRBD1,TGTGCCAGCAGCGGCCCGGTACAGGGGCTAAATGAAAAACTGTTTTTT,CASSGPVQGLNEKLFF